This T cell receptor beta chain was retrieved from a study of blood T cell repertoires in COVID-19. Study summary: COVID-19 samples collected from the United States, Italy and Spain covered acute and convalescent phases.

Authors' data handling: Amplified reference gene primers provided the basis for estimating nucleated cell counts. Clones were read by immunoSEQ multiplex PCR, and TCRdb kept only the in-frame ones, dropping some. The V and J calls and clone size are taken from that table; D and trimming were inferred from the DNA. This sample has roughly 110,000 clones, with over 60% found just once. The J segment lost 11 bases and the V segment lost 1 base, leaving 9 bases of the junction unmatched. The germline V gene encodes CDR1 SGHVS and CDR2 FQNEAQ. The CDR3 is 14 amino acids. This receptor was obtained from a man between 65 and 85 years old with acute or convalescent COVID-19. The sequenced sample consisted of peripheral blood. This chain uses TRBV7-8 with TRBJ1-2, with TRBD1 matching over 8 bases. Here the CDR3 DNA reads TGTGCCAGCAGCTTAGATAGGACAGGGCTAGGGTACACCTTC. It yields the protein CASSLDRTGLGYTF. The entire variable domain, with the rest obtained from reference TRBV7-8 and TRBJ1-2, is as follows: GAGVSQSPRYKVAKRGQDVALRCDPISGHVSLFWYQQALGQGPEFLTYFQNEAQLDKSGLPSDRFFAERPEGSVSTLKIQRTQQEDSAVYLCASSLDRTGLGYTFGSGTRLTVV.